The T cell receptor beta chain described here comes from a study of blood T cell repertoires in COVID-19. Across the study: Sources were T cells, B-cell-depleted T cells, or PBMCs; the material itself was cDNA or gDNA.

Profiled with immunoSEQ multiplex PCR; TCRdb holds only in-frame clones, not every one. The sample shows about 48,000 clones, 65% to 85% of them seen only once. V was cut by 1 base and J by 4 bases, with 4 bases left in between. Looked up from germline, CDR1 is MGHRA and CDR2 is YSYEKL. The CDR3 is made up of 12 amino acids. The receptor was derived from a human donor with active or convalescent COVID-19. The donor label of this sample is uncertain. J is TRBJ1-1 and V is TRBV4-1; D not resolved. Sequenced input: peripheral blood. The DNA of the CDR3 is TGCGCCAGCAGCCAAGCGGGCACTGAAGCTTTCTTT. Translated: CASSQAGTEAFF.